Given below is one TCR beta chain in context. In the authors' methods: Using reference gene primer amplification, nucleated cell counts were estimated. Clones were sequenced by immunoSEQ multiplex PCR, and TCRdb holds only the in-frame ones, with some missing. Clone size and V and J calls were adopted from that table, with D and trimming inferred from the DNA. The data contain 45,000 to 65,000 clones, 87% of them seen just once; the ten biggest clones take up roughly 5.3%. Trimming at V came to 4 bases and at J to 3 bases, leaving 7 bases not matched to a gene. CDR1 SGHTA and CDR2 FQGTGA come from the germline V gene. This CDR3 is 17 amino acids long. This specimen comes from a study of blood T cell repertoires in COVID-19. The wider study: The United States, Italy and Spain were the sources of the acute and convalescent COVID-19 samples. Sample material is recorded as cDNA or gDNA derived from T cells, B-cell-depleted T cells, or PBMCs.

This rearrangement joins TRBV7-3 to TRBJ2-2; 11 bases are shared with TRBD2. Sequenced sample: peripheral blood. This clonotype originated in a man older than 75 in a cohort sampled during active COVID-19. CDR3 sequence: CASSSQLAGVDTGELFF. The CDR3 bases are TGTGCCAGCAGCTCACAACTAGCGGGAGTTGACACCGGGGAGCTGTTTTTT.